Reported below is one T cell receptor (beta chain). Conventional CD4 T cells were sorted as CD4+CD127+ cells. The sample belongs to a study of B cell selection in AIRE deficiency. V was shortened by 2 bases and J by 12 bases, with 14 bases between the two germline ends. Per germline, CDR1 KGHSH and CDR2 LQKENI. The CDR3 length is 13 residues. Sequencing used immunoSEQ multiplex PCR; TCRdb keeps in-frame clones, though not all of them. This table has roughly 25,000 clones, about 96% appearing once. The V call is TRBV18, the J call TRBJ2-1; D call uncertain. This clonotype was obtained from a human donor in good health. The specimen was CD4+CD127+ conventional T cells sorted from PBMCs. The CDR3 protein is CASSPVALAVQFF. Written as DNA, the CDR3 is TGTGCCAGCTCACCAGTTGCCCTGGCAGTGCAGTTCTTC.